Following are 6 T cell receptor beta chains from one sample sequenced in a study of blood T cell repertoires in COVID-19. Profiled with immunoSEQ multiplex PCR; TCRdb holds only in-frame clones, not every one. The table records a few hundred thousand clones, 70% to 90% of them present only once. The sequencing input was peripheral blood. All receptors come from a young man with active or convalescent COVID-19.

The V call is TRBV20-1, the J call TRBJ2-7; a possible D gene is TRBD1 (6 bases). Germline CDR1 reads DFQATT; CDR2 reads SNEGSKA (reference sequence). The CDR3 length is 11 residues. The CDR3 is CSTQGILEQYF. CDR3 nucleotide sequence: TGCAGCACTCAGGGGATACTCGAGCAGTACTTC.

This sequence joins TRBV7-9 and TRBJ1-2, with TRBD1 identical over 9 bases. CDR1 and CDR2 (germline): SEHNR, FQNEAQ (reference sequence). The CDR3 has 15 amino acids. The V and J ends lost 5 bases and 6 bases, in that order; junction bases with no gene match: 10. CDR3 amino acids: CASSARDREGDGYTF. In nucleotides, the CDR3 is TGTGCCAGCAGCGCCCGGGACAGGGAGGGAGATGGCTACACCTTC.

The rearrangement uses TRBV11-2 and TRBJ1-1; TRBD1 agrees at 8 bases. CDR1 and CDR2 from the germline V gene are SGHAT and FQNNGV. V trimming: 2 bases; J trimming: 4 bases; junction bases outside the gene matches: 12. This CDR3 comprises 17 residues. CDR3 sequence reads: CASSLISGGERSTEAFF. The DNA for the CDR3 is TGTGCCAGCAGCTTAATATCAGGGGGCGAAAGGAGCACTGAAGCTTTCTTT.

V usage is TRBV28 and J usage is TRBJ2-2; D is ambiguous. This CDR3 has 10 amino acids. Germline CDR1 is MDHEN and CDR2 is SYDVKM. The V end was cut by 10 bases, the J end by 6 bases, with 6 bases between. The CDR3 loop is CATLSGELFF. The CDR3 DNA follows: TGTGCCACACTGTCCGGGGAGCTGTTTTTT. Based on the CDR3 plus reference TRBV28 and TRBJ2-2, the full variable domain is DVKVTQSSRYLVKRTGEKVFLECVQDMDHENMFWYRQDPGLGLRLIYFSYDVKMKEKGDIPEGYSVSREKKERFSLILESASTNQTSMYLCATLSGELFFGEGSRLTVL.

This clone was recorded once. CDR3 sequence reads: CASSRGGGPQHF. As DNA, the CDR3 is TGTGCCAGCAGTCGGGGGGGAGGGCCCCAGCATTTT. The V call is TRBV27, the J call TRBJ1-5; D perhaps matches TRBD1 (5 bases). Trimming removed 5 bases at V and 9 bases at J, with 11 bases between. Germline CDR1 is MNHEY and CDR2 is SMNVEV (reference sequence). CDR3 length: 12 amino acids.

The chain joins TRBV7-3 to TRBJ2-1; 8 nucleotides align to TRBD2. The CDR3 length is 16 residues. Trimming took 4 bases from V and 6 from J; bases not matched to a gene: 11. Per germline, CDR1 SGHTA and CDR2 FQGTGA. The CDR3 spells CASSSPPGLASNEQFF. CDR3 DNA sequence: TGTGCCAGCAGCTCCCCCCCCGGACTAGCAAGCAATGAGCAGTTCTTC.